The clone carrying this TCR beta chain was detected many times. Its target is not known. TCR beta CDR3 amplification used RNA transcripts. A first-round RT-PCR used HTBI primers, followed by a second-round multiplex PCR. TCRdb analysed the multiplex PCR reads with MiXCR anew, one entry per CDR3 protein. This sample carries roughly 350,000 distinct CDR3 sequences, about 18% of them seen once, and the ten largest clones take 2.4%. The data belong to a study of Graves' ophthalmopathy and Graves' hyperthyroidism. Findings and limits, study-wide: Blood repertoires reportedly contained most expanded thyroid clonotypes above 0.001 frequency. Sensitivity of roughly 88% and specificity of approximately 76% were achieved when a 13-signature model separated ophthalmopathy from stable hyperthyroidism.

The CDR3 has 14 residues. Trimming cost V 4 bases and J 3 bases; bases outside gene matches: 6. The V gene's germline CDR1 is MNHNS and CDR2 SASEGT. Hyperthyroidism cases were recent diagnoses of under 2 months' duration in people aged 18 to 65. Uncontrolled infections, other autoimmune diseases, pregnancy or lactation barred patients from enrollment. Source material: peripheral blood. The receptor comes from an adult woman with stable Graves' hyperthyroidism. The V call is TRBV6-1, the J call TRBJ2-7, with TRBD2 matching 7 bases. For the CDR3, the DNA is TGTGCCAGCAGTGGGCTAGCTAGCGGCTACGAGCAGTACTTC. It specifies CASSGLASGYEQYF.